This T cell receptor beta chain was sequenced in a study of blood T cells in healthy people across ages. Trimming cost V 1 base and J 8 bases, with 30 bases left between them. Germline V CDR1 and CDR2: DFQATT, SNEGSKA (reference sequence). The CDR3 runs to 19 residues. A second PCR of 7 to 11 cycles used a sample-barcoded 5' primer and a J-beta primer mix. A single record per CDR3 protein comes from TCRdb applying MiXCR to the 5' RACE reads. The sample shows 1.6 million or so distinct CDR3 sequences, roughly 30% of them seen only once. Each donor had around 11 milliliters of peripheral blood drawn. Whenever a sample was processed, at least 7 million PBMCs were isolated.

The sample taken for sequencing was blood. This TCR derives from a woman in her twenties or thirties in good health. The V call is TRBV20-1, the J call TRBJ2-1; D ambiguous. The CDR3 protein is CSARGGIYSTPESFHEQFF. The CDR3 DNA reads as TGCAGTGCTAGAGGTGGAATCTACTCTACGCCCGAATCCTTTCATGAGCAGTTCTTC.